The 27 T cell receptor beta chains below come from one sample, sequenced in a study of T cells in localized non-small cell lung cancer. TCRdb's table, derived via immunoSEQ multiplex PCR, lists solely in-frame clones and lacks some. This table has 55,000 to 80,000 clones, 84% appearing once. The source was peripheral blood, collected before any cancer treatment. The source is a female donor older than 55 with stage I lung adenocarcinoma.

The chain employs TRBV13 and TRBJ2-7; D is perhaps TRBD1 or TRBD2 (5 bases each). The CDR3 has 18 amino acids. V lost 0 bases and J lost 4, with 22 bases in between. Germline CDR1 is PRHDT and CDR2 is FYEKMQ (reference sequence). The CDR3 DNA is TGTGCCAGCAGCTTAGGCAGGATTGGGGGACCCACTACTTACGAGCAGTACTTC. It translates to CASSLGRIGGPTTYEQYF.

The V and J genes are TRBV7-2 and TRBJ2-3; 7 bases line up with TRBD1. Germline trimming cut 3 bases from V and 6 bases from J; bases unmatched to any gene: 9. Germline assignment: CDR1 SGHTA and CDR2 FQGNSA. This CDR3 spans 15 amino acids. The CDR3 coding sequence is TGTGCCAGCAGCTTTGGACAGGCAGTGGGGGATACGCAGTATTTT. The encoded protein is CASSFGQAVGDTQYF.

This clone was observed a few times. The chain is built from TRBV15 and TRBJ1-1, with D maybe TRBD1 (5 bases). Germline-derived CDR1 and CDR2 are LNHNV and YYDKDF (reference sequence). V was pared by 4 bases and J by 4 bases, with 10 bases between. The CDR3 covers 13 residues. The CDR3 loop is CATSTGLVTEAFF. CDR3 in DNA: TGTGCCACCAGCACAGGGCTAGTCACTGAAGCTTTCTTT.

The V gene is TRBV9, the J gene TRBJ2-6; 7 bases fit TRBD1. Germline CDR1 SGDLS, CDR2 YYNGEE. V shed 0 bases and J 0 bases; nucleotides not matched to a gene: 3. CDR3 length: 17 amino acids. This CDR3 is CASSVEGGLSGANVLTF. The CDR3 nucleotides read TGTGCCAGCAGCGTAGAAGGGGGCCTCTCTGGGGCCAACGTCCTGACTTTC.

DNA for the CDR3: TGTGCCAGCAGTTTAGTTGGGTTTCTGCAGGGGGGTTCCTACAATGAGCAGTTCTTC. This translates into CASSLVGFLQGGSYNEQFF. The chain carries TRBV27 and TRBJ2-1; TRBD1 might be the D (7 bases). CDR1 is MNHEY and CDR2 is SMNVEV in the germline V gene (reference sequence). The CDR3 length is 19 residues. Trimming took 2 bases from V and 1 from J, leaving 21 bases between them.

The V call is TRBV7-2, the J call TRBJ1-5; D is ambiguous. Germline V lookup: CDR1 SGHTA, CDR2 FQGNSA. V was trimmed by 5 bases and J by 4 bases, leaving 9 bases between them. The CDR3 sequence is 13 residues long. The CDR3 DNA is TGTGCCAGCAGCCCCCAGTTGAATCAGCCCCAGCATTTT. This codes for CASSPQLNQPQHF.

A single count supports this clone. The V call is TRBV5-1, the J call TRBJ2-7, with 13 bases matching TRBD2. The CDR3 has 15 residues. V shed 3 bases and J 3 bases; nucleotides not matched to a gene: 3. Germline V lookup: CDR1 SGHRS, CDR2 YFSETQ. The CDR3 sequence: CASSYGTSGNYEQYF. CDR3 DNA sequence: TGCGCCAGCAGCTATGGGACTAGCGGGAACTACGAGCAGTACTTC.

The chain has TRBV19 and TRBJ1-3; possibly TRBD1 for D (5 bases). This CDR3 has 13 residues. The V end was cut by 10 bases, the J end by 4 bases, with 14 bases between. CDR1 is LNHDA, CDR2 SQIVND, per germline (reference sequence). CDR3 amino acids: CATLRDRGNTIYF. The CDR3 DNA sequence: TGTGCCACCCTGAGGGACCGGGGAAACACCATATATTTT.

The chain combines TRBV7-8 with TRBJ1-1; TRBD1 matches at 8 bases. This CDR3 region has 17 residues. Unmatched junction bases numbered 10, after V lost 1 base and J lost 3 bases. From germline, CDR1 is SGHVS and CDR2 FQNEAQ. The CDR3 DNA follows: TGTGCCAGCAGCTTAGAGGGCAGGGGGCGTGAGGACACTGAAGCTTTCTTT. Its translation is CASSLEGRGREDTEAFF.

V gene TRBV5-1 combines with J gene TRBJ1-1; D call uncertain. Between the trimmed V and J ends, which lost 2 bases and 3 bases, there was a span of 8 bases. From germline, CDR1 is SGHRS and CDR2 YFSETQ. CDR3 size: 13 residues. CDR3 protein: CASSFSADTEAFF. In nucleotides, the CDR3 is TGCGCCAGCAGCTTTTCGGCAGACACTGAAGCTTTCTTT.

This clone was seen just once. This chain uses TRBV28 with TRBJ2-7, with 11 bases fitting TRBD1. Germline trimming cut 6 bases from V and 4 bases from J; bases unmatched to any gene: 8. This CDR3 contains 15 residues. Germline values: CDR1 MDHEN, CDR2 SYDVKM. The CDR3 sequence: CASSPRTGGVYEQYF. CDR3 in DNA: TGTGCCAGCAGCCCACGGACAGGGGGCGTATACGAGCAGTACTTC.

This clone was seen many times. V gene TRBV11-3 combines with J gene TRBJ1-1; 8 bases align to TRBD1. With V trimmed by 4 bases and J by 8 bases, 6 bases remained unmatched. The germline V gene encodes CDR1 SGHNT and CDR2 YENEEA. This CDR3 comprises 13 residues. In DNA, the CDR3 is TGTGCCAGCAGCTCGCACAGGGGGGCGGAAGCTTTCTTT. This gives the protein CASSSHRGAEAFF.

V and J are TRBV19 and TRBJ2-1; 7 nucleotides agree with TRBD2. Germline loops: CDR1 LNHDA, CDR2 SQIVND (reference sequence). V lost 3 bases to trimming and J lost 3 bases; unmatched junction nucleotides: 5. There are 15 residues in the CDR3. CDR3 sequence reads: CASSIGEGSYNEQFF. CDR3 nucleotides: TGTGCCAGTAGTATCGGGGAGGGGAGCTACAATGAGCAGTTCTTC.

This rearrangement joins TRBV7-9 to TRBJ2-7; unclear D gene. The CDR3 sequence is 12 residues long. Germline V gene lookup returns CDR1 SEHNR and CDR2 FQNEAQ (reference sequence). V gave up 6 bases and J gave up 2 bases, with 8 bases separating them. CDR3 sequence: CASRLGTYEQYF. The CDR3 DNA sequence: TGTGCCAGCAGGCTAGGGACCTACGAGCAGTACTTC. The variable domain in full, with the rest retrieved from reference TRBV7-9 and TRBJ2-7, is DTGVSQNPRHKITKRGQNVTFRCDPISEHNRLYWYRQTLGQGPEFLTYFQNEAQLEKSRLLSDRFSAERPKGSFSTLEIQRTEQGDSAMYLCASRLGTYEQYFGPGTRLTVT.

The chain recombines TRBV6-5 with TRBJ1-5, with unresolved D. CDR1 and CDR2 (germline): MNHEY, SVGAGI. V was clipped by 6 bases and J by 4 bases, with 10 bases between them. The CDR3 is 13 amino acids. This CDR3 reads CASRWTINQPQHF. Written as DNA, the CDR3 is TGTGCCAGCAGGTGGACTATAAATCAGCCCCAGCATTTT.

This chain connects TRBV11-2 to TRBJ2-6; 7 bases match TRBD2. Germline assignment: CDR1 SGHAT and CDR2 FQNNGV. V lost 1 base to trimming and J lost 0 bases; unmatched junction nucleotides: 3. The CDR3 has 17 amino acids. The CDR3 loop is CASSLGGGASGANVLTF. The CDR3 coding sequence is TGTGCCAGCAGCTTAGGGGGAGGGGCCTCTGGGGCCAACGTCCTGACTTTC.

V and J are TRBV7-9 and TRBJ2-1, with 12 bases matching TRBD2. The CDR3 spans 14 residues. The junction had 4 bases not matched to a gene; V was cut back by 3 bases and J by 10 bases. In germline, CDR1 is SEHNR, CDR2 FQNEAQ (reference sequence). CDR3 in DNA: TGTGCCAGCAGCTTGACTAGCGGGGGAGACGAGCAGTTCTTC. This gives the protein CASSLTSGGDEQFF.

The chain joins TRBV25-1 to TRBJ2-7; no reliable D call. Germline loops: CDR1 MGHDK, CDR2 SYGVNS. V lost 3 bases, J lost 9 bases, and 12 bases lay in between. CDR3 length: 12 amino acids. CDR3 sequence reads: CASSDSIRAQYF. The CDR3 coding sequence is TGTGCCAGCAGTGATTCTATACGAGCGCAGTACTTC.

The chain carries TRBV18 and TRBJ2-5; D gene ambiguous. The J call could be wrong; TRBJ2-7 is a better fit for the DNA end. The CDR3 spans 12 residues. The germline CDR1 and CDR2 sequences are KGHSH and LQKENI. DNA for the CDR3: TGTGCCAGCTCACCATCTAGCTACGAGCAGTACTTC. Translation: CASSPSSYEQYF.

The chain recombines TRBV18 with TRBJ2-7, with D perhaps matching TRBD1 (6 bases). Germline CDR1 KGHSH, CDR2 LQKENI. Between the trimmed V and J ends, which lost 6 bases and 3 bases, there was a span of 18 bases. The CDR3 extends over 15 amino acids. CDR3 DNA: TGTGCCAGCTCGGCCGAGGCAGGGGATAACTACGAGCAGTACTTC. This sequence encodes CASSAEAGDNYEQYF.

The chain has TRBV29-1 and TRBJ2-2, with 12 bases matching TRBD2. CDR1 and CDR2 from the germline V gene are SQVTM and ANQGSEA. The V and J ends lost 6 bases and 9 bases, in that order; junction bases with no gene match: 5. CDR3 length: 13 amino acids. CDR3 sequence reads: CSVTSGGGWELFF. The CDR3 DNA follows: TGCAGCGTGACTAGCGGGGGAGGGTGGGAGCTGTTTTTT.

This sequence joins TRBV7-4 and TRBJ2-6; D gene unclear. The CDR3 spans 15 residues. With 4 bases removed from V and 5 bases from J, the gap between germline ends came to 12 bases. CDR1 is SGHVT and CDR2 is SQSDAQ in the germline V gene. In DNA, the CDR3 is TGTGCCAGCAGCTGCATACTAACCCGGGCCAACGTCCTGACTTTC. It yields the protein CASSCILTRANVLTF.

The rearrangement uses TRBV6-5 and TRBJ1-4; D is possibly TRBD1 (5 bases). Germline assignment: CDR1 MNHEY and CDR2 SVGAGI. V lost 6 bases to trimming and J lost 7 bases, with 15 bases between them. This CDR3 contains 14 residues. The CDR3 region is CASSRGPGGEKLFF. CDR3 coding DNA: TGTGCCAGCAGCCGGGGCCCGGGGGGTGAAAAACTGTTTTTT.

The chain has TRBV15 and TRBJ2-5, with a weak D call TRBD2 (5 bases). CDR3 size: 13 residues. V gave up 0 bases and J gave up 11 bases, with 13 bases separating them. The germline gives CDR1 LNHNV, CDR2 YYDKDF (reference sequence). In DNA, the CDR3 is TGTGCCACCAGCAGAGAGCCAAGGCGGGCTCAGTACTTC. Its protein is CATSREPRRAQYF.

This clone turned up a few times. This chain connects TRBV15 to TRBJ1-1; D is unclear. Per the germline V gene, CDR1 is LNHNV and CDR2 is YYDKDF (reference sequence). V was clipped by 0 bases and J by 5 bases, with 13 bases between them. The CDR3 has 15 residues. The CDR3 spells CATSRDRGGSTEAFF. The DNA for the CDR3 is TGTGCCACCAGCAGAGATCGTGGAGGGTCGACTGAAGCTTTCTTT.

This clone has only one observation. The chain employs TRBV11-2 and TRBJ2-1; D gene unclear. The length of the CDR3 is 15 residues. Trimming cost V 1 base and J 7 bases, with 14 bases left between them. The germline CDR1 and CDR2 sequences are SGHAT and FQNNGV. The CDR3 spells CASSLALEYNNEQFF. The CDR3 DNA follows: TGTGCCAGCAGCTTAGCCCTAGAATATAATAATGAGCAGTTCTTC. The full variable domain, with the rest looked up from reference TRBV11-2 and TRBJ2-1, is EAGVAQSPRYKIIEKRQSVAFWCNPISGHATLYWYQQILGQGPKLLIQFQNNGVVDDSQLPKDRFSAERLKGVDSTLKIQPAKLEDSAVYLCASSLALEYNNEQFFGPGTRLTVL.

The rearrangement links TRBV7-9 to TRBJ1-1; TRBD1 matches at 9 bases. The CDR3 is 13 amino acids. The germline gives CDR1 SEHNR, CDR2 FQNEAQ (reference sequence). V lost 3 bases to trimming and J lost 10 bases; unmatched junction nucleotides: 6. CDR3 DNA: TGTGCCAGCAGCTTTGGACAGGGGTTTGGAGCTTTCTTT. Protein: CASSFGQGFGAFF. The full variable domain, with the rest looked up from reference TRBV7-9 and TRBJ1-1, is DTGVSQNPRHKITKRGQNVTFRCDPISEHNRLYWYRQTLGQGPEFLTYFQNEAQLEKSRLLSDRFSAERPKGSFSTLEIQRTEQGDSAMYLCASSFGQGFGAFFGQGTRLTVV.